This T cell receptor beta chain came from a study of immune characterization of retroperitoneal liposarcoma. The CDR3 length is 15 residues. Per the germline V gene, CDR1 is MNHEY and CDR2 is SMNVEV (reference sequence). V was clipped by 3 bases and J by 4 bases, with 14 bases between them. TCRdb processed the PCR reads anew with MiXCR; each CDR3 protein has one entry. The sample lists around 10,000 distinct CDR3 sequences, about 30% seen once, with around 8.8% in the top ten. The sequence was collected from a male donor with retroperitoneal liposarcoma. Sequences were obtained from tumor tissue. The rearrangement joins TRBV27 to TRBJ2-3; no clear D. The DNA for the CDR3 is TGTGCCAGCAGTTTCCGAGACCCCAGCGCAGATACGCAGTATTTT. This translates into CASSFRDPSADTQYF.